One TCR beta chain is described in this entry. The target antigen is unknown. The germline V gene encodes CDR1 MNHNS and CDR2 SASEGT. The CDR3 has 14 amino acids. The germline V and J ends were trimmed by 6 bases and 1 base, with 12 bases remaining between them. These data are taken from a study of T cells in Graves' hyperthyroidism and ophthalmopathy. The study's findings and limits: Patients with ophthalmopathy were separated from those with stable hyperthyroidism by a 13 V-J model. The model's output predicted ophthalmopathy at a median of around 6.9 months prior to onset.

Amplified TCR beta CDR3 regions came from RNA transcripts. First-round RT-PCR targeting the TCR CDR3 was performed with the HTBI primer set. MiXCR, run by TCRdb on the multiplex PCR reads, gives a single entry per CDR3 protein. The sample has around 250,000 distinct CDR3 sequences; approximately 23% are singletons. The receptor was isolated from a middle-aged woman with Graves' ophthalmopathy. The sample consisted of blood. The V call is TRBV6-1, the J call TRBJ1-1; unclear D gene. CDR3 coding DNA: TGTGCCAGCAGCTCCCTACCCGGGAACACTGAAGCTTTCTTT. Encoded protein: CASSSLPGNTEAFF.